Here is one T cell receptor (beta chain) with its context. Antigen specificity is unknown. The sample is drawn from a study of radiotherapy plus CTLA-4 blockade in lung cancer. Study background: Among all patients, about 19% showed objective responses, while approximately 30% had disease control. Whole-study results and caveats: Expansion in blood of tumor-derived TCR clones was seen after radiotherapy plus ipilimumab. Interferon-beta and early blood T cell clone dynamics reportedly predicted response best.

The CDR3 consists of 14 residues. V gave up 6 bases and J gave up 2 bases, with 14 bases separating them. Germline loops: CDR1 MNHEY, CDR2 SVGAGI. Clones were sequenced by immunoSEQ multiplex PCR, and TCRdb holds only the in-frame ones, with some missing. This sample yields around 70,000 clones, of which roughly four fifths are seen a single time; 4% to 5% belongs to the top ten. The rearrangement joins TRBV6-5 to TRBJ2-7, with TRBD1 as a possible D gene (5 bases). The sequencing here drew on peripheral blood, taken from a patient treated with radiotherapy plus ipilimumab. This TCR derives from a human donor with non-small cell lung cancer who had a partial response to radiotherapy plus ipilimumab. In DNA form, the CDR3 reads TGTGCCAGCAGCCTTTTTAGGGGCACCTACGAGCAGTACTTC. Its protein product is CASSLFRGTYEQYF.